This T cell receptor (beta chain) was profiled in a study of pediatric ulcerative colitis. Study context: Fewer than ten patients showed pancolitis and two showed left-sided colitis.

The survey-level immunoSEQ assay was used. TCRdb's copy holds only in-frame clones and misses some; the assay was immunoSEQ multiplex PCR. Of approximately 22,000 clones in the sample, about two thirds were seen once. The table lists this clone with a count of one. This CDR3 has 16 amino acids. The V gene lost 0 bases and the J gene lost 5 bases, with 17 bases spanning the gap. The germline CDR1 and CDR2 sequences are SGHNT and YYREEE (reference sequence). Rectal tissue came from one to two pinch biopsies taken at colonoscopy. The receptor was isolated from a boy between 10 and 17 years old with severe ulcerative colitis. The chain has TRBV5-4 and TRBJ2-5, with D tentatively TRBD2 (7 bases). Sequencing input: gut tissue. CDR3 nucleotides: TGTGCCAGCAGCTTGGCGGGGGGCGCATCTTTCGAGACCCAGTACTTC. This sequence encodes CASSLAGGASFETQYF.